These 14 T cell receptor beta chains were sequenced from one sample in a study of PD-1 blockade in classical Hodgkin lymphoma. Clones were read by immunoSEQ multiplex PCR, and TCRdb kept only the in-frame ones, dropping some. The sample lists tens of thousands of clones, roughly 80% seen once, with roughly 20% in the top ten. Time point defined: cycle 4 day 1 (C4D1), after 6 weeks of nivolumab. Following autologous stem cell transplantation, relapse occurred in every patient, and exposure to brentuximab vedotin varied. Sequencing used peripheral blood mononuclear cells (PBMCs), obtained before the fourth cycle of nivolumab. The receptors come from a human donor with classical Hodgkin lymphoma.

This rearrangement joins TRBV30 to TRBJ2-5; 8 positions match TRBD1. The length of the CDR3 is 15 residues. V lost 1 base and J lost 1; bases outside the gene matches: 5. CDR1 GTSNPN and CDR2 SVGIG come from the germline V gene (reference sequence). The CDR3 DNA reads TGTGCCTGGAGTGGGCGGACAGGGATCCAAGAGACCCAGTACTTC. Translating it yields CAWSGRTGIQETQYF.

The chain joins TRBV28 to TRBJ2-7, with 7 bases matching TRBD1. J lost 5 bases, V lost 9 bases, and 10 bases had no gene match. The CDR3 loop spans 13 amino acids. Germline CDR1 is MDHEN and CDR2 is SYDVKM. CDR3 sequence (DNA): TGTGCCAGTTGTTCAGGGGGTGACAACGAGCAGTACTTC. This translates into CASCSGGDNEQYF.

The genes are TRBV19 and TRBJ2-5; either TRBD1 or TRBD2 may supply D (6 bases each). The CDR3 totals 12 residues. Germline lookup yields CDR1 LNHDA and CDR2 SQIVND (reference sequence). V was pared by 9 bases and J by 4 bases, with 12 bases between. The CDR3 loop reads CASKGGGETQYF. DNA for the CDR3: TGTGCCAGCAAAGGGGGAGGAGAGACCCAGTACTTC.

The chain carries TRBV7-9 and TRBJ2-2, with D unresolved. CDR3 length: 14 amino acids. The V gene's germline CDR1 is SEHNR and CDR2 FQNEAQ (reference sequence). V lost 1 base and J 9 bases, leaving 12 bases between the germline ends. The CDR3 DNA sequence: TGTGCCAGCAGCTTAGAAAGCTTGGGCCGGGAGCTGTTTTTT. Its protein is CASSLESLGRELFF.

The DNA of the CDR3 is TGCGCCAGCAGCTTGTCACCGGGGGGTATCAATGAGCAGTTCTTC. This translates into CASSLSPGGINEQFF. The chain carries TRBV5-1 and TRBJ2-1, with 7 bases aligning to TRBD2. The ends lost 1 base at V and 6 bases at J; junction bases unmatched: 7. The length of the CDR3 is 15 residues. In germline, CDR1 is SGHRS, CDR2 YFSETQ.

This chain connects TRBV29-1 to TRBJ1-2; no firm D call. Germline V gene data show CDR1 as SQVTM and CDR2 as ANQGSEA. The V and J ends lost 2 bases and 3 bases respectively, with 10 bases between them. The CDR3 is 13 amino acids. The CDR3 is CSVERLRDYGYTF. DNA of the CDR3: TGCAGCGTTGAAAGGCTTCGGGACTATGGCTACACCTTC.

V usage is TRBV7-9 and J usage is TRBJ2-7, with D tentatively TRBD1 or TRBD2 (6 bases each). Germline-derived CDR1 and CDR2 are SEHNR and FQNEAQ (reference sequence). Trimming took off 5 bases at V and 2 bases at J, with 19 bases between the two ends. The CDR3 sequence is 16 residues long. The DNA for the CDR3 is TGTGCCAGCAGCCGGAAAGGAGGGGGTGATGCCTACGAGCAGTACTTC. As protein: CASSRKGGGDAYEQYF. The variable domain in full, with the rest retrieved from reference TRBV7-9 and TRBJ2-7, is DTGVSQNPRHKITKRGQNVTFRCDPISEHNRLYWYRQTLGQGPEFLTYFQNEAQLEKSRLLSDRFSAERPKGSFSTLEIQRTEQGDSAMYLCASSRKGGGDAYEQYFGPGTRLTVT.

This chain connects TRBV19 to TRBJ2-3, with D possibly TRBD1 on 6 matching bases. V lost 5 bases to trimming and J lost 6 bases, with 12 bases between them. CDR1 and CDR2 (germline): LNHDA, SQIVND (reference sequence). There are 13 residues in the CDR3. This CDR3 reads CASSSVQGDTQYF. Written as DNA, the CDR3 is TGTGCCAGTAGTTCCGTCCAGGGGGATACGCAGTATTTT.

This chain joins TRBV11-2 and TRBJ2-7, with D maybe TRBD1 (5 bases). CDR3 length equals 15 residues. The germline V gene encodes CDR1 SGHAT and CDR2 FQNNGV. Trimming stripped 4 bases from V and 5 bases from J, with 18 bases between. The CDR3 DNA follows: TGTGCCAGCAGCTACCAGGGTGTTACGGAAGACGAGCAGTACTTC. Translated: CASSYQGVTEDEQYF.

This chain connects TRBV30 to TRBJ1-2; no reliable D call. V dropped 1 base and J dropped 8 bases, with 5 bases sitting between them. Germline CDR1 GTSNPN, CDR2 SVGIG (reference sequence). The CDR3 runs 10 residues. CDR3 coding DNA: TGTGCCTGGAGTGGAACCGGCTACACCTTC. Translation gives CAWSGTGYTF.

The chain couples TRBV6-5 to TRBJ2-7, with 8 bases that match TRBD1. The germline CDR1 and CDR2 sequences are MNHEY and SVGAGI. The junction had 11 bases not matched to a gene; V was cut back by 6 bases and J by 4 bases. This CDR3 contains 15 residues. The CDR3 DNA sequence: TGTGCCAGCAGCCCGAGGGGGACAGGTCGATACGAGCAGTACTTC. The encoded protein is CASSPRGTGRYEQYF.

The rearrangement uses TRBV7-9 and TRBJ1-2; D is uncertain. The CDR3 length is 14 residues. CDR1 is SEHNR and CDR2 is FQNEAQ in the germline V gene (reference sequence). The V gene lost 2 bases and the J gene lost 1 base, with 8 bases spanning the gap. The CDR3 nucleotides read TGTGCCAGCAGCTTAAGCGGGGATAACTATGGCTACACCTTC. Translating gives CASSLSGDNYGYTF.

CDR3 amino acids: CASRSGDRAYNEQFF. DNA for the CDR3: TGTGCCAGCAGGTCTGGGGACAGGGCCTACAATGAGCAGTTCTTC. J is TRBJ2-1 and V is TRBV7-3, with TRBD1 matching over 9 bases. Trimming at V came to 6 bases and at J to 2 bases, leaving 5 bases not matched to a gene. The CDR3 sequence is 15 residues long. Germline V gives CDR1 SGHTA, CDR2 FQGTGA. Using reference TRBV7-3 and TRBJ2-1 for the parts outside the CDR3, the full variable domain is GAGVSQTPSNKVTEKGKYVELRCDPISGHTALYWYRQSLGQGPEFLIYFQGTGAADDSGLPNDRFFAVRPEGSVSTLKIQRTERGDSAVYLCASRSGDRAYNEQFFGPGTRLTVL.

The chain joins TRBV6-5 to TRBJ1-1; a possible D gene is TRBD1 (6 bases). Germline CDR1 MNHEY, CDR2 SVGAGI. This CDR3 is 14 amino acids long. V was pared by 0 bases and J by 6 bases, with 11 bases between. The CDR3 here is CASSYSGGVAEAFF. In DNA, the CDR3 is TGTGCCAGCAGTTACTCCGGGGGCGTCGCTGAAGCTTTCTTT.